Below are 22 T cell receptor beta chains sequenced from a single sample in a study of beta chain features in type 1 diabetes (dated by TCRdb to the late 2010s). Overall study results and their limits: A moderate but significant shortening of TCRB CDR3 length was observed in type 1 diabetes patients in all four CD4+ subsets.

Antigen specificity for these receptors is unknown. Libraries were constructed by the immunoSEQ multiplex PCR assay. All of the isolated RNA was reverse transcribed with the High Capacity cDNA Reverse Transcription Kit, so expressed TCRB transcripts were sequenced. TCRdb took this table from immuneACCESS and kept in-frame rearrangements with V and J called. Such tables lack part of the clones; where checked against another copy, unresolved V genes explain under half of the gap, and the rest is unexplained. Here the sample has 300,000 or so clones; around 9% occur a single time. The ten largest account for about 1% of the sample. Material: central memory CD4+ T cells from blood. These receptor sequences come from a man younger than 40 with type 1 diabetes.

This clone was counted a few times. V usage is TRBV2 and J usage is TRBJ2-6; D might be TRBD2 (7 bases). The V gene lost 6 bases and the J gene lost 2 bases, with 17 bases spanning the gap. Germline V lookup: CDR1 SNHLY, CDR2 FYNNEI. The CDR3 spans 17 residues. CDR3 in DNA: TGTGCCAGCAGCGGAATTACGGGGGGCACTGGGGCCAACGTCCTGACTTTC. As protein: CASSGITGGTGANVLTF.

This clone has more than one count but fewer than ten. This sample includes further DNA sequences coding for the same CDR3. V and J are TRBV5-1 and TRBJ1-5; D may be TRBD1 (6 bases). From germline, CDR1 is SGHRS and CDR2 YFSETQ. V lost 0 bases, J lost 6 bases, and 13 bases lay in between. The CDR3 has 15 residues. The DNA for the CDR3 is TGCGCCAGCAGCTTGGAGGGGGGCATAGGTCAGCCCCAGCATTTT. Protein: CASSLEGGIGQPQHF.

The chain employs TRBV6-6 and TRBJ1-2, with D possibly being TRBD1 (6 bases). The CDR3 covers 14 residues. V lost 6 bases to trimming and J lost 0 bases, with 11 bases between them. Germline-derived CDR1 and CDR2 are MNHNY and SVGAGI (reference sequence). In DNA form, the CDR3 reads TGTGCCAGCAGGCAGGGGACAACTAACTATGGCTACACCTTC. Translation gives CASRQGTTNYGYTF.

The chain uses TRBV28 and TRBJ2-7, with 8 bases identical to TRBD1. Losses at the gene ends were 6 bases for V and 4 bases for J; bases not matched to a gene: 17. This CDR3 contains 17 residues. CDR1 is MDHEN and CDR2 is SYDVKM in the germline V gene. This chain's CDR3 is CASRTTQGAVRPYEQYF. In DNA, the CDR3 is TGTGCCAGCAGGACCACTCAGGGGGCGGTCCGACCTTACGAGCAGTACTTC.

This clone was found a few times. The V call is TRBV20-1, the J call TRBJ1-1; D gene unclear. Trimming shortened V by 3 bases and J by 7 bases, and 9 bases separated the two germline ends. The CDR3 runs 11 residues. The germline CDR1 and CDR2 sequences are DFQATT and SNEGSKA (reference sequence). In nucleotides, the CDR3 is TGCAGTGCTAGCCCGGCGCTTGAAGCTTTCTTT. Amino acid sequence: CSASPALEAFF.

V usage is TRBV5-1 and J usage is TRBJ2-2; no definite D call. The CDR3 totals 13 residues. Trimming took 7 bases from V and 4 from J, leaving 11 bases between them. Germline-derived CDR1 and CDR2 are SGHRS and YFSETQ. CDR3 residues: CASRQRGTGELFF. The CDR3 DNA is TGCGCCAGCCGTCAGCGAGGCACCGGGGAGCTGTTTTTT.

The J gene is TRBJ2-3, the V gene TRBV9; the D gene is possibly TRBD1 (6 bases). The CDR3 loop spans 13 amino acids. From germline, CDR1 is SGDLS and CDR2 YYNGEE. V was pared by 3 bases and J by 5 bases, with 10 bases between. The CDR3 nucleotides are TGTGCCAGCAGCGCGCTAGGGGGAGATACGCAGTATTTT. This encodes CASSALGGDTQYF. Variable domain in full (rest from reference TRBV9 and TRBJ2-3): DSGVTQTPKHLITATGQRVTLRCSPRSGDLSVYWYQQSLDQGLQFLIQYYNGEERAKGNILERFSAQQFPDLHSELNLSSLELGDSALYFCASSALGGDTQYFGPGTRLTVL.

The chain combines TRBV9 with TRBJ1-1; 9 bases agree with TRBD1. This CDR3 has 16 residues. Per germline, CDR1 SGDLS and CDR2 YYNGEE. Trimming cost V 4 bases and J 1 base; bases outside gene matches: 8. This CDR3 reads CASSPGQGYSNTEAFF. As DNA, the CDR3 is TGTGCCAGCAGCCCGGGACAGGGATACTCGAACACTGAAGCTTTCTTT. Together with reference TRBV9 and TRBJ1-1, the CDR3 gives the full variable domain: DSGVTQTPKHLITATGQRVTLRCSPRSGDLSVYWYQQSLDQGLQFLIQYYNGEERAKGNILERFSAQQFPDLHSELNLSSLELGDSALYFCASSPGQGYSNTEAFFGQGTRLTVV.

The rearrangement joins TRBV20-1 to TRBJ1-2, with 9 bases matching TRBD1. This CDR3 region has 11 residues. The V gene's germline CDR1 is DFQATT and CDR2 SNEGSKA (reference sequence). V lost 3 bases and J lost 13; bases outside the gene matches: 6. The CDR3 protein is CSARGDRVRTF. CDR3 coding DNA: TGCAGTGCTAGGGGGGACAGGGTGCGCACCTTC.

V usage is TRBV7-2 and J usage is TRBJ2-5; possibly TRBD2 for D (6 bases). CDR1 and CDR2 (germline): SGHTA, FQGNSA. V was shortened by 5 bases and J by 6 bases, with 16 bases between the two germline ends. The CDR3 extends over 14 amino acids. CDR3 amino acids: CASSPRASVQTQYF. In DNA form, the CDR3 reads TGTGCCAGCAGCCCACGGGCTAGCGTCCAGACCCAGTACTTC.

The chain joins TRBV7-2 to TRBJ2-3, with TRBD2 identical over 10 bases. V was pared by 5 bases and J by 6 bases, with 8 bases of the junction left unmatched. Germline lookup yields CDR1 SGHTA and CDR2 FQGNSA. The CDR3 loop spans 15 amino acids. DNA for the CDR3: TGTGCCAGCAGCCAGGCTAGCGGGGGAAGGGATACGCAGTATTTT. Translation: CASSQASGGRDTQYF.

The chain couples TRBV29-1 to TRBJ2-2; possible D gene TRBD1, 5 bases. The CDR3 loop spans 13 amino acids. Germline lookup yields CDR1 SQVTM and CDR2 ANQGSEA. V dropped 7 bases and J dropped 7 bases, with 16 bases sitting between them. DNA for the CDR3: TGCAGCGCCCGAGAGATGGGGCACGGGGAGCTGTTTTTT. Protein product: CSAREMGHGELFF.

This chain joins TRBV11-2 and TRBJ2-3; no clear D gene. This CDR3 is built from 14 residues. CDR1 is SGHAT, CDR2 FQNNGV, per germline. V lost 2 bases and J 7 bases, leaving 13 bases between the germline ends. CDR3 protein: CASSLSQAGNTQYF. CDR3 bases: TGTGCCAGCAGCTTATCTCAGGCAGGCAATACGCAGTATTTT.

J is TRBJ2-3 and V is TRBV4-3; TRBD2 is a possible D gene (7 bases). This CDR3 is 15 amino acids long. Germline lookup yields CDR1 LGHNA and CDR2 YSLEER. Trimming took off 4 bases at V and 2 bases at J, with 13 bases between the two ends. The DNA of the CDR3 is TGCGCCAGCAGCCTGGGAGGGGGGCCCACAGATACGCAGTATTTT. It translates to CASSLGGGPTDTQYF.

This clone was counted between two and nine times. The chain links TRBV28 to TRBJ1-2; D is undetermined. The CDR3 runs 14 residues. V lost 7 bases and J lost 1, with 13 bases in between. Germline CDR1 is MDHEN and CDR2 is SYDVKM. CDR3 nucleotides: TGTGCCAGCACTCTAACTGGGAGTAACTATGGCTACACCTTC. It encodes CASTLTGSNYGYTF.

This chain joins TRBV29-1 and TRBJ2-6; no reliable D call. The V gene's germline CDR1 is SQVTM and CDR2 ANQGSEA. The CDR3 extends over 16 amino acids. The germline V and J ends were trimmed by 3 bases and 0 bases, with 12 bases remaining between them. In nucleotides, the CDR3 is TGCAGCGTTGACCGGGTAGGAGACTCTGGGGCCAACGTCCTGACTTTC. Its translation: CSVDRVGDSGANVLTF.

This clone showed up just a few times. The rearrangement uses TRBV29-1 and TRBJ1-4; the D gene is possibly TRBD1 (5 bases). There are 14 residues in the CDR3. Germline V gene lookup returns CDR1 SQVTM and CDR2 ANQGSEA. V was trimmed by 4 bases and J by 3 bases, leaving 12 bases between them. CDR3 amino acids: CSVASGFSNEKLFF. The CDR3 nucleotides read TGCAGCGTTGCGTCAGGGTTCTCTAATGAAAAACTGTTTTTT. The whole variable domain, filled in from reference TRBV29-1 and TRBJ1-4, reads SAVISQKPSRDICQRGTSLTIQCQVDSQVTMMFWYRQQPGQSLTLIATANQGSEATYESGFVIDKFPISRPNLTFSTLTVSNMSPEDSSIYLCSVASGFSNEKLFFGSGTQLSVL.

This clone has more than one count but fewer than ten. The gene calls are TRBV7-9 and TRBJ2-1; 8 nucleotides match TRBD1. This CDR3 comprises 15 residues. Germline-derived CDR1 and CDR2 are SEHNR and FQNEAQ (reference sequence). The ends lost 1 base at V and 3 bases at J; junction bases unmatched: 2. Here the CDR3 DNA reads TGTGCCAGCAGCTTAGACAGGGGGTACTACAATGAGCAGTTCTTC. It specifies CASSLDRGYYNEQFF.

This clone has just a few counts. The chain employs TRBV2 and TRBJ1-4; TRBD1 matches 9 bases. The junction had 2 bases not matched to a gene; V was cut back by 1 base and J by 5 bases. The CDR3 loop spans 15 amino acids. Germline V gene lookup returns CDR1 SNHLY and CDR2 FYNNEI. The CDR3 coding sequence is TGTGCCAGCAGTGAAGGAGGGACAGGGAATGAAAAACTGTTTTTT. Translating it yields CASSEGGTGNEKLFF.

The CDR3 spells CSVAGGSGDSYEQYF. In nucleotides, the CDR3 is TGCAGCGTAGCCGGGGGGAGCGGGGACTCCTACGAGCAGTACTTC. The rearrangement joins TRBV29-1 to TRBJ2-7, with 7 positions matching TRBD2. Germline V gene sequence: CDR1 SQVTM, CDR2 ANQGSEA. The ends lost 6 bases at V and 0 bases at J; junction bases unmatched: 11. This CDR3 comprises 15 residues.

J is TRBJ1-1 and V is TRBV1; the table's D gene call, TRBD1, was not cross checked with the DNA. TRBV1 counts as a pseudogene. The CDR3 loop spans 15 amino acids. As DNA, the CDR3 is TGCACCAGCAGCCAAGCAGACAGGGATAGACCTGAAGCTTTCTTT. Translation: CTSSQADRDRPEAFF.

This clone was seen repeatedly, ten times or more. J is TRBJ2-4 and V is TRBV14, with D maybe TRBD1 (5 bases). Deletions cut 2 bases from V and 9 bases from J, with 11 bases between. The CDR3 covers 13 residues. Germline values: CDR1 SGHDN, CDR2 FVKESK. The DNA for the CDR3 is TGTGCCAGCAGCCAAATTGCCGACAGCATTCAGTACTTC. Protein product: CASSQIADSIQYF. Full variable domain (remainder filled in from reference TRBV14 and TRBJ2-4): EAGVTQFPSHSVIEKGQTVTLRCDPISGHDNLYWYRRVMGKEIKFLLHFVKESKQDESGMPNNRFLAERTGGTYSTLKVQPAELEDSGVYFCASSQIADSIQYFGAGTRLSVL.